The clone carrying this T cell receptor (beta chain) appeared once. This record comes from a study of T cells in tuberculosis. Thawed, overnight-rested PBMC were stained with GMM-loaded CD1B tetramer, viability dye and anti-CD3, then sorted. C32 glucose monomycolate from Rhodococcus equi was loaded onto the CD1B tetramers. Sequencing was performed with immunoSEQ multiplex PCR; in TCRdb, only in-frame clones are kept and a portion is missing. In the table there are 85,000 to 90,000 clones, around 90% of which are singletons. The sample comprised CD1b-GMM tetramer-negative cells sorted from PBMCs. The TCR comes from an adult woman with latent tuberculosis.

CDR3 residues: CASSGGGLNTEAFF. In nucleotides, the CDR3 is TGTGCCAGCAGTGGAGGGGGCCTGAACACTGAAGCTTTCTTT. This chain joins TRBV9 and TRBJ1-1; 7 nucleotides agree with TRBD1. There are 14 residues in the CDR3. CDR1 is SGDLS, CDR2 YYNGEE, per germline. With V trimmed by 5 bases and J by 0 bases, 4 bases remained unmatched.